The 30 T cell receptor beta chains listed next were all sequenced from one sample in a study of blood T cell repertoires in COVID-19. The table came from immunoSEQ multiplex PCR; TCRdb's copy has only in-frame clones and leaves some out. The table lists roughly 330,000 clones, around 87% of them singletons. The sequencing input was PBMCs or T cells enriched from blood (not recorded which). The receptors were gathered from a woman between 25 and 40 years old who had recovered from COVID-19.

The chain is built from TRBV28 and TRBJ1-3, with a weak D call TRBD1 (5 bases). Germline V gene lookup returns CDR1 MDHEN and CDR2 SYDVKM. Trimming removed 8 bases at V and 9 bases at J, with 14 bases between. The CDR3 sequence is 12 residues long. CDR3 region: CASSGDSPTIYF. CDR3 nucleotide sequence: TGTGCCAGCTCTGGGGACTCCCCCACCATATATTTT.

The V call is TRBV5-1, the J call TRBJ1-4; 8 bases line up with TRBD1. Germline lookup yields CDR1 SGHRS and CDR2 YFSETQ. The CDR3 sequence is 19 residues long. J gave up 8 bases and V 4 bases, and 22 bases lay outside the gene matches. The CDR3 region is CASSPGAGGQRGLWEKLFF. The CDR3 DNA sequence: TGCGCCAGCAGCCCAGGGGCAGGGGGCCAGAGGGGCCTCTGGGAAAAACTGTTTTTT.

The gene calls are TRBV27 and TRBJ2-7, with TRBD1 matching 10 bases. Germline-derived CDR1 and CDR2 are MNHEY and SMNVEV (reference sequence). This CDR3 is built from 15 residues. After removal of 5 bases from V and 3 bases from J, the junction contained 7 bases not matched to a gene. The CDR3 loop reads CASSAGQGSGYEQYF. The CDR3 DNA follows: TGTGCCAGCAGTGCGGGACAGGGGAGCGGCTACGAGCAGTACTTC.

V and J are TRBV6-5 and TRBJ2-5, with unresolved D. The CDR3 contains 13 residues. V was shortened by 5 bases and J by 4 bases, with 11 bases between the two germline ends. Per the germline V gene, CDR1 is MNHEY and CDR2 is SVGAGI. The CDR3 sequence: CASSHGPRETQYF. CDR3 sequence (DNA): TGTGCCAGCAGTCATGGGCCTCGAGAGACCCAGTACTTC.

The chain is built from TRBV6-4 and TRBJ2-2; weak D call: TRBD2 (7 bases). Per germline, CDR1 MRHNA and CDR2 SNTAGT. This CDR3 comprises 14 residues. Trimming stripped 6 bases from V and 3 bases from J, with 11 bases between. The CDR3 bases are TGTGCCAGCAGCGGGGGGCCATACACCGGGGAGCTGTTTTTT. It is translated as CASSGGPYTGELFF.

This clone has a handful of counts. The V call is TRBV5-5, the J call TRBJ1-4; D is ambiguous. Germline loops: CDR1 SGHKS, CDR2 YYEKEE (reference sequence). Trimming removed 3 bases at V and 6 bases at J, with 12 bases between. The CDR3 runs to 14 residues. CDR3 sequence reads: CASSSLWEYEKLFF. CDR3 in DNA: TGTGCCAGCAGCTCCCTTTGGGAGTATGAAAAACTGTTTTTT. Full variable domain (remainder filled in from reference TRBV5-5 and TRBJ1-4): DAGVTQSPTHLIKTRGQQVTLRCSPISGHKSVSWYQQVLGQGPQFIFQYYEKEERGRGNFPDRFSARQFPNYSSELNVNALLLGDSALYLCASSSLWEYEKLFFGSGTQLSVL.

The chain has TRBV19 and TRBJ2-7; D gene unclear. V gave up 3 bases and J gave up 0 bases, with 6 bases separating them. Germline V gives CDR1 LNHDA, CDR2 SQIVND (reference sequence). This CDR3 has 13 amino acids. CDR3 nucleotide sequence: TGTGCCAGTAGTATCCAGGCCTCCTACGAGCAGTACTTC. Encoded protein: CASSIQASYEQYF.

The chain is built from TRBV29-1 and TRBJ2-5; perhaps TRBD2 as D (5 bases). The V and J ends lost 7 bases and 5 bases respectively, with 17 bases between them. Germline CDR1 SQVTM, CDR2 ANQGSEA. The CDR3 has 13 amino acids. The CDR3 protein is CSGARVPGETQYF. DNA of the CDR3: TGCAGCGGTGCGCGGGTTCCTGGTGAGACCCAGTACTTC.

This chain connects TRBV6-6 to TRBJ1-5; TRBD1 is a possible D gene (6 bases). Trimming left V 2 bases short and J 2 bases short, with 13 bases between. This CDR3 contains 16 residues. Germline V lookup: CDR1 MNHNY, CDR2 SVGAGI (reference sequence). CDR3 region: CASSYTTGMGNQPQHF. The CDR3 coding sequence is TGTGCCAGCAGTTACACAACAGGGATGGGCAATCAGCCCCAGCATTTT.

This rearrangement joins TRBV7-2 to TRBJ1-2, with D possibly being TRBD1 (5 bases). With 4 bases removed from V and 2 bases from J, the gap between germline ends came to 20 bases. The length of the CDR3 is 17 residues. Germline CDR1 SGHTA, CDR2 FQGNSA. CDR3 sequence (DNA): TGTGCCAGCAGCTCGACCTTTGGGGGAGGACTCAACTATGGCTACACCTTC. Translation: CASSSTFGGGLNYGYTF.

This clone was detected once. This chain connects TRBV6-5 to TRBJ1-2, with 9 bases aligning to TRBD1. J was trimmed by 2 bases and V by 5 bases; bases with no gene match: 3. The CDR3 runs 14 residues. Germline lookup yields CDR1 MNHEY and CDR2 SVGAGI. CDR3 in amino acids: CASSRQGVNYGYTF. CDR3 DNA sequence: TGTGCCAGCAGTCGACAGGGGGTAAACTATGGCTACACCTTC.

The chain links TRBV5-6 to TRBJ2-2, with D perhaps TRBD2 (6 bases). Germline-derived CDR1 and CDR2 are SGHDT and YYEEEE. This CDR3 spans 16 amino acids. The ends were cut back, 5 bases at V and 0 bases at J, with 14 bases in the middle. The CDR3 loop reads CASRGVAGPNTGELFF. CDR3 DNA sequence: TGTGCCAGCAGGGGGGTGGCGGGGCCGAACACCGGGGAGCTGTTTTTT. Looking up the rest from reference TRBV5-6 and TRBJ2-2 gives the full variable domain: DAGVTQSPTHLIKTRGQQVTLRCSPKSGHDTVSWYQQALGQGPQFIFQYYEEEERQRGNFPDRFSGHQFPNYSSELNVNALLLGDSALYLCASRGVAGPNTGELFFGEGSRLTVL.

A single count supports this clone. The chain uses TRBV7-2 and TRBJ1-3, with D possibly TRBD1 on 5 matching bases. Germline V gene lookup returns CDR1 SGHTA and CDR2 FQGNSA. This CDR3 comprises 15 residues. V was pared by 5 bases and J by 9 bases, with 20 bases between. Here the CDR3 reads CASSQSVGAESTIYF. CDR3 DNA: TGTGCCAGCAGCCAATCGGTAGGGGCGGAGAGCACCATATATTTT.

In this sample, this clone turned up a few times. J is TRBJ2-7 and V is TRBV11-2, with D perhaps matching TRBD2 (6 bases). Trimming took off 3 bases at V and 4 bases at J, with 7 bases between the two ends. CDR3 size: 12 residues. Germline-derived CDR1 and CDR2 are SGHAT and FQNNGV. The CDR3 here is CASSFGTYEQYF. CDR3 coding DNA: TGTGCCAGCAGCTTTGGGACTTACGAGCAGTACTTC.

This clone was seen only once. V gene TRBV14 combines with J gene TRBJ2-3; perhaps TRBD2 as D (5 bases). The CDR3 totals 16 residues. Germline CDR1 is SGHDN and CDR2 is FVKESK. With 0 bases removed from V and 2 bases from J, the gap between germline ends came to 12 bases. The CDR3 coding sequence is TGTGCCAGCAGCCAAGATGAGGGCTGGAACACAGATACGCAGTATTTT. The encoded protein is CASSQDEGWNTDTQYF.

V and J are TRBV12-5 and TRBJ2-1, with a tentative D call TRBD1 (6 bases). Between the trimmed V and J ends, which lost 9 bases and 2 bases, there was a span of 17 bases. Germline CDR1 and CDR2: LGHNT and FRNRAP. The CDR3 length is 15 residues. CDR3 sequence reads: CASQRDTGTYNEQFF. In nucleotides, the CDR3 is TGTGCTAGCCAACGGGACACAGGTACCTACAATGAGCAGTTCTTC.

The CDR3 DNA is TGTGCCAGTAGTTGGACAGGGGAGAACACCGGGGAGCTGTTTTTT. This translates into CASSWTGENTGELFF. This chain links TRBV19 with TRBJ2-2; 9 bases agree with TRBD1. The CDR3 runs to 15 residues. V trimming: 5 bases; J trimming: 1 base; junction bases outside the gene matches: 2. The germline CDR1 and CDR2 sequences are LNHDA and SQIVND (reference sequence).

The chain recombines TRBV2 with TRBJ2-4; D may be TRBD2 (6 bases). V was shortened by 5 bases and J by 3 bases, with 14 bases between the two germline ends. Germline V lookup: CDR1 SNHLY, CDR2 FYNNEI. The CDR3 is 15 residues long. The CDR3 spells CASSLRGRGKNIQYF. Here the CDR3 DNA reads TGTGCCAGCAGTCTACGGGGGAGAGGCAAAAACATTCAGTACTTC. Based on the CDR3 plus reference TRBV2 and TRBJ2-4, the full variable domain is EPEVTQTPSHQVTQMGQEVILRCVPISNHLYFYWYRQILGQKVEFLVSFYNNEISEKSEIFDDQFSVERPDGSNFTLKIRSTKLEDSAMYFCASSLRGRGKNIQYFGAGTRLSVL.

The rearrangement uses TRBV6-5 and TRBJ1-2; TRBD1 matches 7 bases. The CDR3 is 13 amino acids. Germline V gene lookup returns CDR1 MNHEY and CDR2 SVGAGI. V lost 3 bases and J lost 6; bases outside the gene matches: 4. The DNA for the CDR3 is TGTGCCAGCAGTTATAACAGGGGCCATGGCTACACCTTC. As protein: CASSYNRGHGYTF.

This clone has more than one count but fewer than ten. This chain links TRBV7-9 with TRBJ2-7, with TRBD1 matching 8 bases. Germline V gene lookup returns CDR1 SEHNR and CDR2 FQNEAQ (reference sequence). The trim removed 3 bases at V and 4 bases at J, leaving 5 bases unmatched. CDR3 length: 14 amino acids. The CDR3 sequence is CASSFDRGKYEQYF. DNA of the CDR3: TGTGCCAGCAGCTTCGACAGGGGAAAGTACGAGCAGTACTTC.

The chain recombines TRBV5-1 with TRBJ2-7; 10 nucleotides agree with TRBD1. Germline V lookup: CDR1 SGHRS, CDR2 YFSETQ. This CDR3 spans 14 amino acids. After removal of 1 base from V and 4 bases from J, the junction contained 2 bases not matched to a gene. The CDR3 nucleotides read TGCGCCAGCAGCTTGAGACAGGGGGCTTACGAGCAGTACTTC. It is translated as CASSLRQGAYEQYF. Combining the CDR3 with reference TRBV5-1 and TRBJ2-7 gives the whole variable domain KAGVTQTPRYLIKTRGQQVTLSCSPISGHRSVSWYQQTPGQGLQFLFEYFSETQRNKGNFPGRFSGRQFSNSRSEMNVSTLELGDSALYLCASSLRQGAYEQYFGPGTRLTVT.

The CDR3 is CASNYAIAGSGYTF. In DNA form, the CDR3 reads TGTGCCAGCAACTACGCCATCGCAGGGTCAGGCTACACCTTC. The chain employs TRBV13 and TRBJ1-2; tentatively, D is TRBD1 (5 bases). V was shortened by 7 bases and J by 8 bases, with 20 bases between the two germline ends. The CDR3 consists of 14 residues. Germline V gene sequence: CDR1 PRHDT, CDR2 FYEKMQ (reference sequence).

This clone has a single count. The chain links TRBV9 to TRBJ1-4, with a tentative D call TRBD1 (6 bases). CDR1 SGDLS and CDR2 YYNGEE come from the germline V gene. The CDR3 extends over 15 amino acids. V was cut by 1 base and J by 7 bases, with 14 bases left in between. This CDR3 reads CASSVSGGHGEKLFF. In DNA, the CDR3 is TGTGCCAGCAGCGTATCGGGGGGACACGGTGAAAAACTGTTTTTT.

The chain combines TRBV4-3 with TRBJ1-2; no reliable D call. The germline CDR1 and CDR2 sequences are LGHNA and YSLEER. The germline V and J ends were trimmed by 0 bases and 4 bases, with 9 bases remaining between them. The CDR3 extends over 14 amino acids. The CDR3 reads CASSQDGEGYGYTF. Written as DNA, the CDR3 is TGCGCCAGCAGCCAAGACGGGGAGGGCTATGGCTACACCTTC.

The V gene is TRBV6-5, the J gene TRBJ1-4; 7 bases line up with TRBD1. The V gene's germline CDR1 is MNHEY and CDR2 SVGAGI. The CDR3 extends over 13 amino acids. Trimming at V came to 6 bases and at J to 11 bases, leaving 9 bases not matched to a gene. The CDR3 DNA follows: TGTGCCAGCAGCTACAGGGGCGGCGAGAAACTGTTTTTT. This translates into CASSYRGGEKLFF.

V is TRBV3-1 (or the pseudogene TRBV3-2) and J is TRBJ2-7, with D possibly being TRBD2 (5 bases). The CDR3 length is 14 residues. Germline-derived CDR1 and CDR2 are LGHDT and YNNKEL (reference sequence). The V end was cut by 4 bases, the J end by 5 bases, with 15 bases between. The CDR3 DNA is TGTGCCAGCAGCCCCCCCTTCGGGAACGACGAGCAGTACTTC. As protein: CASSPPFGNDEQYF.

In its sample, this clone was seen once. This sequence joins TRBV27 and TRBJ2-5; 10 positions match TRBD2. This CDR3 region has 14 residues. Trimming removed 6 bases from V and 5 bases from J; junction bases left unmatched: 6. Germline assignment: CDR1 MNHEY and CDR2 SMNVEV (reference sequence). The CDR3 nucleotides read TGTGCCAGCAGATCACTAGCGGGGCGGGAGACCCAGTACTTC. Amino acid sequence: CASRSLAGRETQYF.

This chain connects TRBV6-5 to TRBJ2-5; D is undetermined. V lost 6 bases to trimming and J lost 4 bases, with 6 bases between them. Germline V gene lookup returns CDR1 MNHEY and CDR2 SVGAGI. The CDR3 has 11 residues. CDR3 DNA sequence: TGTGCCAGCAGCCTCAGAGAGACCCAGTACTTC. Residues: CASSLRETQYF.

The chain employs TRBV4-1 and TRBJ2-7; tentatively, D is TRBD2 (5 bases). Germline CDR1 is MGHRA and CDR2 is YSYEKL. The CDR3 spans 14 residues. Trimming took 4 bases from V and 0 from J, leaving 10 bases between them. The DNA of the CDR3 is TGCGCCAGCAGCCTACTTACTAGCTCCTACGAGCAGTACTTC. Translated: CASSLLTSSYEQYF.

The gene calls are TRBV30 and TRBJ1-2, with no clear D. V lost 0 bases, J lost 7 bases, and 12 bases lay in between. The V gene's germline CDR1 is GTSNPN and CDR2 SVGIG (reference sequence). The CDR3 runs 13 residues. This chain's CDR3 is CAWSVQSAGGYTF. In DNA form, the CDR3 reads TGTGCCTGGAGTGTCCAGTCCGCGGGTGGCTACACCTTC.